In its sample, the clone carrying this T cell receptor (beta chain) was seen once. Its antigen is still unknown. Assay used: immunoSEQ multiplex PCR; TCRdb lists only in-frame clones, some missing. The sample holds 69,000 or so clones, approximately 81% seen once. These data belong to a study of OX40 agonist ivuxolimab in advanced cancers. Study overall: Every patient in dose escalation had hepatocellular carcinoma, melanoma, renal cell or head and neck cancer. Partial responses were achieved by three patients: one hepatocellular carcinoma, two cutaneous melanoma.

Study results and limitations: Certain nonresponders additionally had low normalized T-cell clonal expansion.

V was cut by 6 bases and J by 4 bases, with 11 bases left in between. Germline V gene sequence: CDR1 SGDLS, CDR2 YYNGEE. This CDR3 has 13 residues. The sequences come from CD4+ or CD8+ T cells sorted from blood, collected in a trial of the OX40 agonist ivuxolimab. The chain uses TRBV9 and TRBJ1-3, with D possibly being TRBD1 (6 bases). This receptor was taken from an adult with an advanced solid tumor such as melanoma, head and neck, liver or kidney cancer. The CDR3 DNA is TGTGCCAGCACTCAACAGGGAGGAAACACCATATATTTT. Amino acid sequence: CASTQQGGNTIYF.